Listed below are T cell receptor beta chains from one sample, sequenced in a study of T cell clonotyping in hematopoietic cell transplantation. Repertoires were generated with immunoSEQ multiplex PCR, while TCRdb's copy carries only in-frame clones and drops some. Of approximately 25,000 clones listed, approximately 96% were seen once; the top ten hold less than 1.5%. Sample: peripheral blood mononuclear cells. The source of these receptors is a man aged 45-60 years in good health. Some clones in this sample may be carry-over from other donors' samples. The CDR3 runs from the conserved cysteine through the conserved F or W. The D gene is left open where the match is weak. The size entry is marked missing in some rows and otherwise reads once, few, many or a size class.

abundance	d_gene	v_gene	j_gene	CDR3nt	CDR3aa
few	-	TRBV28	TRBJ1-1	TGTGCCAGCAGTTTAGCAGGAGCGAACACTGAAGCTTTCTTT	CASSLAGANTEAFF
-	-	TRBV6-6	TRBJ1-4	TGTGCCAGCAGAAAGGACAGTACAACTAATGAAAAACTGTTTTTT	CASRKDSTTNEKLFF
-	TRBD1	TRBV28	TRBJ1-5	TGTGCCAGCAGTTCCTCCGGGACAGGGTTCGACCAGCCCCAGCATTTT	CASSSSGTGFDQPQHF
-	-	TRBV6-4	TRBJ1-1	TGTGCCAGCAGTGACTGGGAGGGCTTAGCTTTCTTT	CASSDWEGLAFF
-	-	TRBV2	TRBJ1-1	TGTGCCAGCAGTGAACCGGAGACTGAAGCTTTCTTT	CASSEPETEAFF
-	TRBD2	TRBV9	TRBJ2-3	TGTGCCAGCAGCGACCTTGCCGGGACTAGCGGTTGGGCCACAGATACGCAGTATTTT	CASSDLAGTSGWATDTQYF
-	-	TRBV6-5	TRBJ1-1	TGTGCCAGCAGTTACTATAGTGGGGCCATGAACACTGAAGCTTTCTTT	CASSYYSGAMNTEAFF
-	-	TRBV5-1	TRBJ2-5	TGCGCCAGCAGCTTGGGGACAGCTTTGGGGGAGACCCAGTACTTC	CASSLGTALGETQYF
-	TRBD1	TRBV19	TRBJ2-7	TGTGCCAGTAGGCTAACAGGGGATAATTACGAGCAGTACTTC	CASRLTGDNYEQYF
-	-	TRBV11-2	TRBJ2-7	TGTGCCAGCAGCCGAAATCAACAGGGACCCTACGAGCAGTACTTC	CASSRNQQGPYEQYF
-	-	TRBV6-1	TRBJ1-2	TGTGCCAGCAGTCAAGAGACGGTCGTTTTCCCCTATGGCTACACCTTC	CASSQETVVFPYGYTF
-	TRBD1	TRBV7-2	TRBJ2-7	TGTGCCAGCAGCTTAAGGACAGGGGGCGAGGTCTACGAGCAGTACTTC	CASSLRTGGEVYEQYF
-	-	TRBV4-1	TRBJ1-1	TGCGCCAGCAGCCGGATAGAGATATTGAACACTGAAGCTTTCTTT	CASSRIEILNTEAFF
once	-	TRBV28	TRBJ2-7	TGTGCCAGCAGTTTAATTCGCATAAGCTCCTACGAGCAGTACTTC	CASSLIRISSYEQYF
-	TRBD1	TRBV4-3	TRBJ1-2	TGCGCCAGCAGCCAAGGGGGGACAGGGGCCCTTTTCTATGGCTACACCTTC	CASSQGGTGALFYGYTF
-	-	TRBV28	TRBJ1-2	TGTGCCAGCATGACCGCGGTGCGGAGTAGTGGCTACACCTTC	CASMTAVRSSGYTF
-	-	TRBV7-9	TRBJ1-2	TGTGCCAGCAGCTCTGGCGCCAGTGACTTTAACTATGGCTACACCTTC	CASSSGASDFNYGYTF
-	-	TRBV2	TRBJ1-2	TGTGCCAGCAGTGTAAGGCAGGGCCTAAGTCCATCCTATGGCTACACCTTC	CASSVRQGLSPSYGYTF